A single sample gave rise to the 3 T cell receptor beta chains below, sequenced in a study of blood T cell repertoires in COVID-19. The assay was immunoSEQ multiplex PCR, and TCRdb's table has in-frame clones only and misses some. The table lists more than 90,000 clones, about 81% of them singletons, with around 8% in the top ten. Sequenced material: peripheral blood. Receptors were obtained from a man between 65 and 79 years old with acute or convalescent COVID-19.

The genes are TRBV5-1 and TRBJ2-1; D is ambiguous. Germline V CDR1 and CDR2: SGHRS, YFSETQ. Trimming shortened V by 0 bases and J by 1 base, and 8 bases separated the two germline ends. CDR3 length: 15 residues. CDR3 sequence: CASSLGILSYNEQFF. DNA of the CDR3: TGCGCCAGCAGCTTGGGAATACTTTCCTACAATGAGCAGTTCTTC.

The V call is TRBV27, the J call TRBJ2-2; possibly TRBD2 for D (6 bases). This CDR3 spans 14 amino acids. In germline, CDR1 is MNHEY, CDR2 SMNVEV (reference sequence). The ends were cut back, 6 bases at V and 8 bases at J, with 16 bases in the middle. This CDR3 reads CASRGTQKTGELFF. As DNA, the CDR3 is TGTGCCAGCAGGGGGACTCAAAAAACTGGGGAGCTGTTTTTT.

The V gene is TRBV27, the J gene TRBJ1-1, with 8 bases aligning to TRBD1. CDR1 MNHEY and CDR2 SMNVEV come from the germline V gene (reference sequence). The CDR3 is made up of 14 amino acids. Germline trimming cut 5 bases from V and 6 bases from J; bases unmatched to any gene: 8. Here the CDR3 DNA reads TGTGCCAGCAGTAACAGGGACAGGTCTTCTGAAGCTTTCTTT. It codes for CASSNRDRSSEAFF.